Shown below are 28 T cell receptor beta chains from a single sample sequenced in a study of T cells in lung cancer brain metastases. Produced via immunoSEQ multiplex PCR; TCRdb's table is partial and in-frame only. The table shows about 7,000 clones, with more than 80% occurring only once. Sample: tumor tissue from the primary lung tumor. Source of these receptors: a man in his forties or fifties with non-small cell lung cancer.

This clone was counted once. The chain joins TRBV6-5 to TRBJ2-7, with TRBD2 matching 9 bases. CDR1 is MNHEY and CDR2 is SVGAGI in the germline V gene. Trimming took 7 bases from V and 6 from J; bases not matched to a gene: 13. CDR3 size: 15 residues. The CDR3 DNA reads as TGTGCCAGCACGCGGCGGGGGGGCCGTGTGAGCGAGCAGTACTTC. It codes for CASTRRGGRVSEQYF.

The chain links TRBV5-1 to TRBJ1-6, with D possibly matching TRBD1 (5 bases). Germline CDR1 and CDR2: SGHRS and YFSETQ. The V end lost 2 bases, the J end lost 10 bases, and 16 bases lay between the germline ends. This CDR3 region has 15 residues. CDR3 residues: CASSFGIGRGSPLHF. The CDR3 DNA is TGCGCCAGCAGCTTTGGGATAGGGAGGGGATCACCCCTCCACTTT. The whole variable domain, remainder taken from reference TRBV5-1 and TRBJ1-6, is KAGVTQTPRYLIKTRGQQVTLSCSPISGHRSVSWYQQTPGQGLQFLFEYFSETQRNKGNFPGRFSGRQFSNSRSEMNVSTLELGDSALYLCASSFGIGRGSPLHFGNGTRLTVT.

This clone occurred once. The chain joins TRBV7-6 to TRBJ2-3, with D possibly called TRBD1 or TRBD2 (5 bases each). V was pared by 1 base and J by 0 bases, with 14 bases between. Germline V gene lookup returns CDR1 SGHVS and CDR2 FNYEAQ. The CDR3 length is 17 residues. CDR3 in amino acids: CASSLGSGADSTDTQYF. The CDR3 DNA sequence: TGTGCCAGCAGCTTAGGGTCCGGGGCAGATAGCACAGATACGCAGTATTTT.

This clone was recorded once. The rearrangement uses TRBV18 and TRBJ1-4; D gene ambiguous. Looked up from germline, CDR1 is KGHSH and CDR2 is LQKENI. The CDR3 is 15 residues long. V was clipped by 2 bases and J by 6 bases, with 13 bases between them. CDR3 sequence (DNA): TGTGCCAGCTCACCAAATGCGAAGGCGGATGAAAAACTGTTTTTT. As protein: CASSPNAKADEKLFF.

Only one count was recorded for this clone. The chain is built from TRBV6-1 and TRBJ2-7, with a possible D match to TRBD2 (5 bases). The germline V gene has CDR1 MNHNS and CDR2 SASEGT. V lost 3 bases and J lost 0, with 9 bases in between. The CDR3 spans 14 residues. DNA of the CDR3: TGTGCCAGCAGTGAGTTGGGGAGCTCCTACGAGCAGTACTTC. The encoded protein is CASSELGSSYEQYF.

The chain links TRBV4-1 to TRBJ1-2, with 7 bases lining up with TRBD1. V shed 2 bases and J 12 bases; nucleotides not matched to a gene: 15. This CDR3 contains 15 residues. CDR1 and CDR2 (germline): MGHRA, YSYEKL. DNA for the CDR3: TGCGCCAGCAGCCAACCTGACAGGGCGTTCTCGGCTAACACCTTC. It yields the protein CASSQPDRAFSANTF.

The CDR3 region is CASSLQGLNTEAFF. CDR3 coding DNA: TGTGCCAGCAGTTTACAGGGGCTGAACACTGAAGCTTTCTTT. The rearrangement joins TRBV6-5 to TRBJ1-1, with TRBD1 identical over 7 bases. The germline gives CDR1 MNHEY, CDR2 SVGAGI. The ends lost 4 bases at V and 0 bases at J; junction bases unmatched: 2. The CDR3 is made up of 14 amino acids.

CDR3 coding DNA: TGTGCCAGCTCACCCCGTCCCGGGACAGTGACTAACTATGGCTACACCTTC. Amino acid sequence: CASSPRPGTVTNYGYTF. The rearrangement uses TRBV18 and TRBJ1-2, with TRBD1 matching over 7 bases. The length of the CDR3 is 17 residues. CDR1 and CDR2 (germline): KGHSH, LQKENI. The V and J ends lost 3 bases and 0 bases, in that order; junction bases with no gene match: 10.

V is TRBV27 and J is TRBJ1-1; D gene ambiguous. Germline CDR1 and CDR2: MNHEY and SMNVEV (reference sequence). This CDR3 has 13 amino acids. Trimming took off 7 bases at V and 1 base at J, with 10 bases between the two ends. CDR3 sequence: CASKTEWNTEAFF. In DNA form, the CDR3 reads TGTGCCAGCAAAACAGAATGGAACACTGAAGCTTTCTTT.

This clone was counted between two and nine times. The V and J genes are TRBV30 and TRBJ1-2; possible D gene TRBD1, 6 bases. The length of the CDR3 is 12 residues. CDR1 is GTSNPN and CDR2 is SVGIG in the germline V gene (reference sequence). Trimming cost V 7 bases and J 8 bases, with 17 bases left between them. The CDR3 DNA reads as TGTGCCTACAAGGACAGTGTCTTGGGCTACACCTTC. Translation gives CAYKDSVLGYTF.

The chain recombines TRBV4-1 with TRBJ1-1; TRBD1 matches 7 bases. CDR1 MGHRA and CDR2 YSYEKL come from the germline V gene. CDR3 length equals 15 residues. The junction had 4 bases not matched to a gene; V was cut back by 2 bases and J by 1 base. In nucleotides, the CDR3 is TGCGCCAGCAGCCAACCGGGACAGACGAACACTGAAGCTTTCTTT. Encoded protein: CASSQPGQTNTEAFF.

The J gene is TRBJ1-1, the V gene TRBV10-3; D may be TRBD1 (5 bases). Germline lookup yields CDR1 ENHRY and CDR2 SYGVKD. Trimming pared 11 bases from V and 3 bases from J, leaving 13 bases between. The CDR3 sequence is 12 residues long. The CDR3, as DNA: TGTGCCTCGGCCCTGGGGGACACTGAAGCTTTCTTT. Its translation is CASALGDTEAFF.

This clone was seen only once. CDR3 sequence (DNA): TGTGCCAGCAGCCACAACGAGCGAGCCAGCTCCTACAATGAGCAGTTCTTC. It encodes CASSHNERASSYNEQFF. V usage is TRBV7-9 and J usage is TRBJ2-1; D is undetermined. The germline CDR1 and CDR2 sequences are SEHNR and FQNEAQ (reference sequence). There are 17 residues in the CDR3. The V gene lost 5 bases and the J gene lost 0 bases, with 17 bases spanning the gap.

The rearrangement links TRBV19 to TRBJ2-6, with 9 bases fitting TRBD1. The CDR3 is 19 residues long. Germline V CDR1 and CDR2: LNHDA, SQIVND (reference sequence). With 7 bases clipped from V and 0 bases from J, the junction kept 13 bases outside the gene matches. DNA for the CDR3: TGTGCCAGTACCCCCCGCAGGACAGGGGATCTCTCTGGGGCCAACGTCCTGACTTTC. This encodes CASTPRRTGDLSGANVLTF. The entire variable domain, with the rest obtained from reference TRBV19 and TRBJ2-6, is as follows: DGGITQSPKYLFRKEGQNVTLSCEQNLNHDAMYWYRQDPGQGLRLIYYSQIVNDFQKGDIAEGYSVSREKKESFPLTVTSAQKNPTAFYLCASTPRRTGDLSGANVLTFGAGSRLTVL.

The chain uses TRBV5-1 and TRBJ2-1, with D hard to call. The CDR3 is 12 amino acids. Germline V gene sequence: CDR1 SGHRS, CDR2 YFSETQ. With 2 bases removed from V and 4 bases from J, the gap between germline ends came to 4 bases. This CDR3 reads CASSFEYNEQFF. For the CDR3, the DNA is TGCGCCAGCAGCTTCGAATACAATGAGCAGTTCTTC.

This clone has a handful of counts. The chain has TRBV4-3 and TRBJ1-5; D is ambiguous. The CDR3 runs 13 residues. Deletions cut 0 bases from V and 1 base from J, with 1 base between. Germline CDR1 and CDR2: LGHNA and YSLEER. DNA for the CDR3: TGCGCCAGCAGCCAAGACAGCAATCAGCCCCAGCATTTT. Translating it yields CASSQDSNQPQHF.

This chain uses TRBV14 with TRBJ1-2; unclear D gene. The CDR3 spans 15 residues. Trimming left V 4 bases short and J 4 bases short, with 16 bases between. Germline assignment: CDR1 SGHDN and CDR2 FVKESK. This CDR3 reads CASSLTTLAAYGYTF. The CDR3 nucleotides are TGTGCCAGCAGCCTCACAACGTTGGCAGCCTATGGCTACACCTTC.

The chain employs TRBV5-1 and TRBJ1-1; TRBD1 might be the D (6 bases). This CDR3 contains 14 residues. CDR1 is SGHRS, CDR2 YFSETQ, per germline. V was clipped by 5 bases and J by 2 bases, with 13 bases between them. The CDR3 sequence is CASRGETGNTEAFF. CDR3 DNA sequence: TGCGCCAGCAGGGGTGAGACAGGCAACACTGAAGCTTTCTTT.

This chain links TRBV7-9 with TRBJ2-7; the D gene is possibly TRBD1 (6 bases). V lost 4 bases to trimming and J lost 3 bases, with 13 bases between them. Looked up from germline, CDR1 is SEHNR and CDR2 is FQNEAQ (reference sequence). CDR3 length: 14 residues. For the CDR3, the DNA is TGTGCCAGCAGCTCACAGGGCCACCACTACGAGCAGTACTTC. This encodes CASSSQGHHYEQYF.

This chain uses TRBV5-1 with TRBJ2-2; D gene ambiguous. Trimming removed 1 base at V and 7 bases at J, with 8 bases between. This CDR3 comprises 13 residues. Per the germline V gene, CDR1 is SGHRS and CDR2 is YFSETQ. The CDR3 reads CASSLIVNGELFF. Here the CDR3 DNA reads TGCGCCAGCAGCTTGATCGTTAACGGGGAGCTGTTTTTT.

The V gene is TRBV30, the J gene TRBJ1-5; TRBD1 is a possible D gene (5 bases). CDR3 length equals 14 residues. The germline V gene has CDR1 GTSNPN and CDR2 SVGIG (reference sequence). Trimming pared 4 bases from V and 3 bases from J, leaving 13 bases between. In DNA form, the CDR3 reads TGTGCCTGGAACGCCGGGACGATCAATCAGCCCCAGCATTTT. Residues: CAWNAGTINQPQHF.

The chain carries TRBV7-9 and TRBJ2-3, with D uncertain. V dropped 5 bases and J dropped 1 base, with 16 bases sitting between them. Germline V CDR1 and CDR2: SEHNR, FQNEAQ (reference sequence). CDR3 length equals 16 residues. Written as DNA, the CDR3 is TGTGCCAGCAGCCAACAGTACCCCTCTGGCACAGATACGCAGTATTTT. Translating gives CASSQQYPSGTDTQYF.

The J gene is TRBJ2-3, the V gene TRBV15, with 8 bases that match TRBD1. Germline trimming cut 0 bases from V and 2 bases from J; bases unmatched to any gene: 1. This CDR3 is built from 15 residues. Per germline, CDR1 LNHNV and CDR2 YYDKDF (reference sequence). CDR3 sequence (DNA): TGTGCCACCAGCAGAGATCAGGGGGCCACAGATACGCAGTATTTT. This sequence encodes CATSRDQGATDTQYF.

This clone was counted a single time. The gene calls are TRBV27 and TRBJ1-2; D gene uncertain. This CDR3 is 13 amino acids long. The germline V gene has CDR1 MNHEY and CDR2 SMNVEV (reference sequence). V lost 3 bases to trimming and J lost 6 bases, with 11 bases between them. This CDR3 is CASSLSPGNGYTF. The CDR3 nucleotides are TGTGCCAGCAGTTTGTCCCCCGGAAATGGCTACACCTTC.

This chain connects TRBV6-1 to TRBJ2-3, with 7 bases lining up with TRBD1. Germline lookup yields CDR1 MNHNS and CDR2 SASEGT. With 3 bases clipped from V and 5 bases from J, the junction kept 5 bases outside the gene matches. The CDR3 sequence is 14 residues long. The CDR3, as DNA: TGTGCCAGCAGTGACAGGGGGATGGTAGATACGCAGTATTTT. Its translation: CASSDRGMVDTQYF.

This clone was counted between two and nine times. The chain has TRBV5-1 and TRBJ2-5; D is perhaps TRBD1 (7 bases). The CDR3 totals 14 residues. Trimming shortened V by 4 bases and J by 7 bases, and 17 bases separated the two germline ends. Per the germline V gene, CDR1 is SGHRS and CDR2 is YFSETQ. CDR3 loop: CASSPHQGEVTQYF. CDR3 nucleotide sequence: TGCGCCAGCAGCCCGCATCAGGGGGAGGTGACCCAGTACTTC.

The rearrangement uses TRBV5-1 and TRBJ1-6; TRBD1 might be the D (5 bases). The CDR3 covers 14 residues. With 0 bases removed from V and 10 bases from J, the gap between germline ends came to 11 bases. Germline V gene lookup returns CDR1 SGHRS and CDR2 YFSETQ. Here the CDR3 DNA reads TGCGCCAGCAGCTTGGGGGGGATAGAGTCACCCCTCCACTTT. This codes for CASSLGGIESPLHF.

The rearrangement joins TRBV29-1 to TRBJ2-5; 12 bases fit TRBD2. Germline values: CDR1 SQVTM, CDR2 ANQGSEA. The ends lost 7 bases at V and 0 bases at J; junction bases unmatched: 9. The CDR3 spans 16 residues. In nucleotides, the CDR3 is TGCAGCGCTTTGGGCCTAGCGGGGGGGTACCAAGAGACCCAGTACTTC. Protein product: CSALGLAGGYQETQYF.